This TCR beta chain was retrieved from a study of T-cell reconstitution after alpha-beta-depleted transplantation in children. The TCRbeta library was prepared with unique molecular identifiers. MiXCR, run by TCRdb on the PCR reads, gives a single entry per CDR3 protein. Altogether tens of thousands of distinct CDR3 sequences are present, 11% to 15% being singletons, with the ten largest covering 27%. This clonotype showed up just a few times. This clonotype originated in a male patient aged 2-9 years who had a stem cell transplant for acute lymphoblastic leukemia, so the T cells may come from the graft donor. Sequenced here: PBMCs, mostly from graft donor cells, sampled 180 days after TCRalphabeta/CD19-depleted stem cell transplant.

CDR3 sequence: CASSHWTGTNYGYTF. Here the CDR3 DNA reads TGTGCCAGCAGTCACTGGACAGGTACTAACTATGGCTACACCTTC. The rearrangement uses TRBV12-3 or TRBV12-4 and TRBJ1-2; 7 bases align to TRBD1. The CDR3 is 15 residues long. V was pared by 5 bases and J by 0 bases, with 6 bases of the junction left unmatched.